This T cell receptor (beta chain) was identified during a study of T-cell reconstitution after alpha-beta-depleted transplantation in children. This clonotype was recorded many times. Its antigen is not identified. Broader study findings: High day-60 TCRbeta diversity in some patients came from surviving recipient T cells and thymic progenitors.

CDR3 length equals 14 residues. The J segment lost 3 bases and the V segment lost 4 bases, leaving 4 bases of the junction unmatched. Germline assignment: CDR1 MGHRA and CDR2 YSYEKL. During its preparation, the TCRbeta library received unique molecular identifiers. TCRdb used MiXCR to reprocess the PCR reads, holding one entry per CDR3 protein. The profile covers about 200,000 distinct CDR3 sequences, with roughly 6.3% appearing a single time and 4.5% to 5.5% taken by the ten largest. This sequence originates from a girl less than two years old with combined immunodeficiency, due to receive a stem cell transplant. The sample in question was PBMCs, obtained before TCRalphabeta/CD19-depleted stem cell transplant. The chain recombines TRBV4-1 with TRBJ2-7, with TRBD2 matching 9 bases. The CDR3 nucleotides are TGCGCCAGCAGCCCGGGACTAGCATACTACGAGCAGTACTTC. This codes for CASSPGLAYYEQYF.